One sample yielded the 4 T cell receptor beta chains listed below, sequenced in a study of blood T cell repertoires in COVID-19. Profiled with immunoSEQ multiplex PCR; TCRdb holds only in-frame clones, not every one. This sample has about 25,000 clones, with roughly nine tenths found just once. The sample was peripheral blood. These receptor sequences come from a man aged 70 or older with acute or convalescent COVID-19.

This sequence joins TRBV9 and TRBJ1-2; 7 positions agree with TRBD1. This CDR3 region has 17 residues. CDR1 and CDR2 from the germline V gene are SGDLS and YYNGEE. After removal of 0 bases from V and 3 bases from J, the junction contained 11 bases not matched to a gene. The CDR3, as DNA: TGTGCCAGCAGCGTAGCTGACAGGGCCTCGGGGGACTATGGCTACACCTTC. Translated: CASSVADRASGDYGYTF.

The V call is TRBV5-1, the J call TRBJ2-2; TRBD2 agrees at 16 bases. The CDR3 loop spans 17 amino acids. V lost 4 bases to trimming and J lost 6 bases; unmatched junction nucleotides: 6. Germline V CDR1 and CDR2: SGHRS, YFSETQ. The CDR3 here is CASSAGTSGRASGELFF. CDR3 coding DNA: TGCGCCAGCAGCGCCGGGACTAGCGGGAGGGCCTCCGGGGAGCTGTTTTTT.

This clone was seen only once. The chain joins TRBV6-6 to TRBJ2-7; the match to TRBD1 covers 8 bases. The CDR3 spans 15 residues. Germline-derived CDR1 and CDR2 are MNHNY and SVGAGI (reference sequence). V shed 2 bases, J shed 5 bases, and the junction held 8 bases outside the gene matches. The CDR3 DNA is TGTGCCAGCAGTTACGGGCAGGGGGCCACCGACGAGCAGTACTTC. Amino acids: CASSYGQGATDEQYF.

The table lists this clone with a few counts. CDR3 residues: CASSPGETQYF. The DNA for the CDR3 is TGTGCCAGCAGCCCCGGGGAGACCCAGTACTTC. The chain employs TRBV7-9 and TRBJ2-5; D is unresolved. Trimming removed 5 bases from V and 5 bases from J, with 6 bases in between. The V gene's germline CDR1 is SEHNR and CDR2 FQNEAQ (reference sequence). The CDR3 covers 11 residues.